The next 18 T cell receptor beta chains were all read from a single sample in a study of shared clonotypes between healthy human individuals. Here immunoSEQ multiplex PCR was the method, and the copy in TCRdb shows in-frame clones only, minus some. The sample has over a million clones; around 97% are singletons. The sample taken for sequencing was naive CD4+ T cells sorted from blood. The subset was: CD45RA+ positively selected. Receptors originate from a man aged 25-40 years in good health.

The chain combines TRBV10-1 with TRBJ2-3; TRBD1 agrees at 7 bases. Germline CDR1 WNHNN, CDR2 SYGVQD (reference sequence). Trimming at V came to 2 bases and at J to 4 bases, leaving 3 bases not matched to a gene. The CDR3 loop spans 14 amino acids. Here the CDR3 reads CASSEATGPDTQYF. CDR3 in DNA: TGCGCCAGCAGTGAGGCGACAGGGCCAGATACGCAGTATTTT.

This chain links TRBV28 with TRBJ2-7, with 10 bases identical to TRBD2. Trimming removed 2 bases from V and 4 bases from J; junction bases left unmatched: 8. In germline, CDR1 is MDHEN, CDR2 SYDVKM. The CDR3 is 16 residues long. The CDR3 region is CASSLITSGVLYEQYF. CDR3 bases: TGTGCCAGCAGTTTAATCACTAGCGGGGTGCTGTACGAGCAGTACTTC.

The V gene is TRBV4-1, the J gene TRBJ2-3; the D call may be TRBD1 or TRBD2 (5 bases each). V lost 3 bases and J 6 bases, leaving 28 bases between the germline ends. Germline V gives CDR1 MGHRA, CDR2 YSYEKL. The CDR3 is 19 residues long. CDR3 sequence reads: CASSQAMGSGRLAGDTQYF. The CDR3, as DNA: TGCGCCAGCAGCCAGGCTATGGGGTCTGGGCGCCTAGCAGGGGATACGCAGTATTTT.

This CDR3 reads CASSDGLDQFF. Here the CDR3 DNA reads TGTGCCAGCAGTGACGGACTAGACCAGTTCTTC. The J gene is TRBJ2-1, the V gene TRBV6-4, with 7 positions matching TRBD2. The CDR3 has 11 amino acids. V lost 2 bases, J lost 13 bases, and 2 bases stayed unmatched. CDR1 and CDR2 from the germline V gene are MRHNA and SNTAGT.

The chain uses TRBV7-7 and TRBJ2-7; maybe TRBD2 (6 bases). CDR3 length: 13 residues. In germline, CDR1 is SSHAT, CDR2 FNYEAQ (reference sequence). CDR3 DNA: TGTGCTATCCGTCCCGGGGACTCCCAGGAGCAGTACTTC. Translating it yields CAIRPGDSQEQYF.

This clone was detected a few times. This sample includes further DNA sequences coding for the same CDR3. The gene calls are TRBV6-4 and TRBJ2-1; TRBD2 matches at 11 bases. With V trimmed by 2 bases and J by 3 bases, 0 bases remained unmatched. The CDR3 covers 15 residues. Germline V lookup: CDR1 MRHNA, CDR2 SNTAGT. In DNA, the CDR3 is TGTGCCAGCAGTGACGGGACTAGCGGCTACAATGAGCAGTTCTTC. Its protein is CASSDGTSGYNEQFF.

This rearrangement joins TRBV4-1 to TRBJ2-7, with 7 bases lining up with TRBD1. The J segment lost 2 bases and the V segment lost 2 bases, leaving 3 bases of the junction unmatched. Germline V gene lookup returns CDR1 MGHRA and CDR2 YSYEKL. This CDR3 is built from 14 residues. The CDR3 nucleotides read TGCGCCAGCAGCCAACCAGACAGGGCCTACGAGCAGTACTTC. Translating gives CASSQPDRAYEQYF.

CDR3 in amino acids: CATRNVGLADKNDEQFF. The CDR3 nucleotides are TGTGCCACCCGAAACGTCGGGCTAGCGGACAAAAACGATGAGCAGTTCTTC. The chain recombines TRBV28 with TRBJ2-1, with 7 positions matching TRBD2. The V gene's germline CDR1 is MDHEN and CDR2 SYDVKM. The CDR3 spans 17 residues. The V segment lost 10 bases and the J segment 8 bases; nucleotides outside the gene matches: 23.

V gene TRBV2 combines with J gene TRBJ2-1; D is tentatively TRBD1 or TRBD2 (5 bases each). Trimming stripped 5 bases from V and 9 bases from J, with 20 bases between. This CDR3 comprises 15 residues. CDR1 and CDR2 from the germline V gene are SNHLY and FYNNEI. The CDR3 sequence: CASSTGRARVSEQFF. The CDR3 region has the DNA TGTGCCAGCAGTACGGGGCGGGCCCGGGTTAGTGAGCAGTTCTTC.

The V gene is TRBV6-1, the J gene TRBJ2-3, with 7 bases aligning to TRBD1. The CDR3 is 16 amino acids. Germline V lookup: CDR1 MNHNS, CDR2 SASEGT. Losses at the gene ends were 3 bases for V and 2 bases for J; bases not matched to a gene: 8. This CDR3 reads CASSEMTGIDTDTQYF. In nucleotides, the CDR3 is TGTGCCAGCAGTGAGATGACAGGGATCGACACAGATACGCAGTATTTT.

This clone was seen once. The chain uses TRBV11-3 and TRBJ2-7, with D uncertain. V was cut by 0 bases and J by 6 bases, with 6 bases left in between. The length of the CDR3 is 12 residues. Germline V gene lookup returns CDR1 SGHNT and CDR2 YENEEA. The CDR3 DNA reads as TGTGCCAGCAGCTTAGACCGGCGCGAGCAGTACTTC. As protein: CASSLDRREQYF.

The chain is built from TRBV7-8 and TRBJ2-7, with 9 nucleotides matching TRBD2. The germline V gene has CDR1 SGHVS and CDR2 FQNEAQ. V lost 5 bases, J lost 4 bases, and 15 bases stayed unmatched. The CDR3 runs 17 residues. The CDR3 nucleotides read TGTGCCAGCAGCAGGGGGGGTATGACTAGCGGACTATACGAGCAGTACTTC. Its translation: CASSRGGMTSGLYEQYF.

V and J are TRBV5-4 and TRBJ2-6, with D possibly matching TRBD2 (5 bases). CDR1 and CDR2 from the germline V gene are SGHNT and YYREEE (reference sequence). Between the trimmed V and J ends, which lost 0 bases and 0 bases, there was a span of 7 bases. This CDR3 has 16 amino acids. The CDR3 DNA reads as TGTGCCAGCAGCTTGGTCGGGATCTCTGGGGCCAACGTCCTGACTTTC. Residues: CASSLVGISGANVLTF. The full variable domain, in which reference TRBV5-4 and TRBJ2-6 provide the parts outside the CDR3, is ETGVTQSPTHLIKTRGQQVTLRCSSQSGHNTVSWYQQALGQGPQFIFQYYREEENGRGNFPPRFSGLQFPNYSSELNVNALELDDSALYLCASSLVGISGANVLTFGAGSRLTVL.

V is TRBV7-3 and J is TRBJ2-1, with no clear D. Germline V gives CDR1 SGHTA, CDR2 FQGTGA. CDR3 size: 14 residues. V lost 3 bases and J lost 7, with 13 bases in between. CDR3 residues: CASSFVDVANEQFF. CDR3 DNA: TGTGCCAGCAGCTTCGTCGATGTGGCGAATGAGCAGTTCTTC.

The genes are TRBV4-1 and TRBJ2-4; D remains ambiguous. V was trimmed by 4 bases and J by 0 bases, leaving 10 bases between them. The CDR3 has 15 amino acids. Looked up from germline, CDR1 is MGHRA and CDR2 is YSYEKL. The CDR3 is CASSLTVLAKNIQYF. The CDR3, as DNA: TGCGCCAGCAGCCTCACAGTACTAGCCAAAAACATTCAGTACTTC.

The chain links TRBV7-9 to TRBJ2-7, with D tentatively TRBD1 (6 bases). This CDR3 is 14 amino acids long. Germline V CDR1 and CDR2: SEHNR, FQNEAQ (reference sequence). V was pared by 4 bases and J by 1 base, with 11 bases between. Written as DNA, the CDR3 is TGTGCCAGCAGCTCATCAGGGGCGTCCTACGAGCAGTACTTC. Translating it yields CASSSSGASYEQYF.

V and J are TRBV2 and TRBJ2-5, with 8 bases identical to TRBD1. This CDR3 is built from 14 residues. Germline CDR1 SNHLY, CDR2 FYNNEI. Trimming cost V 7 bases and J 5 bases; bases outside gene matches: 9. The CDR3 reads CASKGDRGWETQYF. The CDR3 nucleotides are TGTGCCAGCAAGGGCGACAGGGGCTGGGAGACCCAGTACTTC.

This clone has a single count. The chain combines TRBV4-2 with TRBJ2-7; unclear D gene. Germline values: CDR1 LGHNA, CDR2 YNFKEQ. The V end was cut by 2 bases, the J end by 0 bases, with 2 bases between. CDR3 length equals 12 residues. This chain's CDR3 is CASSQNSYEQYF. The CDR3 bases are TGTGCCAGCAGCCAAAACTCCTACGAGCAGTACTTC.